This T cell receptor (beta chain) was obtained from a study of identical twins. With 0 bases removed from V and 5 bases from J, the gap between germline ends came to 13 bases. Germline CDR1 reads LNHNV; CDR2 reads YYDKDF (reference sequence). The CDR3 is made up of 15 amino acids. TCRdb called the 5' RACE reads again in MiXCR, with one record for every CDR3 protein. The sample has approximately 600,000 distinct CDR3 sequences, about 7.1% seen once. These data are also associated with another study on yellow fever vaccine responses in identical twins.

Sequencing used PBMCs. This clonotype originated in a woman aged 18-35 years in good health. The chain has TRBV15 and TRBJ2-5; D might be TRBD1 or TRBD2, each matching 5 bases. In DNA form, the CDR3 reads TGTGCCACCAGCAGAGATAGGGACCGCCGGGAGACCCAGTACTTC. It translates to CATSRDRDRRETQYF.